Below are 6 T cell receptor beta chains sequenced from a single sample in a study of T cell responses to AZD1222 COVID-19 vaccine. Produced via immunoSEQ multiplex PCR; TCRdb's table is partial and in-frame only. Of more than 70,000 clones in the sample, nearly 90% were seen once. This material consisted of peripheral blood, taken on day 0 of AZD1222 vaccination. The origin of the receptors is an adult in good health.

The chain employs TRBV6-6 and TRBJ2-2, with 7 bases aligning to TRBD1. V shed 7 bases, J shed 6 bases, and the junction held 8 bases outside the gene matches. Germline V gives CDR1 MNHNY, CDR2 SVGAGI (reference sequence). The CDR3 length is 14 residues. The CDR3 DNA follows: TGTGCCAGCAAAGGGACAGCCAATGCCGGGGAGCTGTTTTTT. This translates into CASKGTANAGELFF.

The chain employs TRBV10-3 and TRBJ1-2, with 10 bases identical to TRBD1. Germline V CDR1 and CDR2: ENHRY, SYGVKD. The CDR3 covers 16 residues. J was trimmed by 3 bases and V by 2 bases; bases with no gene match: 6. DNA of the CDR3: TGTGCCATCAGTGAGGGTATGACAGGGGGCGACTATGGCTACACCTTC. As protein: CAISEGMTGGDYGYTF.

The chain carries TRBV5-6 and TRBJ2-1; 11 bases agree with TRBD2. CDR3 length: 16 amino acids. CDR1 is SGHDT and CDR2 is YYEEEE in the germline V gene. Trimming took 3 bases from V and 4 from J; bases not matched to a gene: 6. The CDR3 nucleotides read TGTGCCAGCAGCTCGATAGCGGGAGGGCGGTACAATGAGCAGTTCTTC. Its translation is CASSSIAGGRYNEQFF.

V gene TRBV5-8 combines with J gene TRBJ1-6; TRBD1 matches at 7 bases. CDR1 is SGHTS and CDR2 is YDEGEE in the germline V gene. CDR3 length equals 15 residues. V lost 0 bases, J lost 9 bases, and 6 bases stayed unmatched. In DNA form, the CDR3 reads TGTGCCAGCAGCTTGGGACAGGGATATCGTTCACCCCTCCACTTT. Translating it yields CASSLGQGYRSPLHF.

J is TRBJ2-3 and V is TRBV19; TRBD2 aligns across 9 bases. The CDR3 is made up of 16 amino acids. Germline CDR1 LNHDA, CDR2 SQIVND (reference sequence). V was clipped by 4 bases and J by 2 bases; unmatched bases: 7. The CDR3 sequence is CASSTGREGLTDTQYF. CDR3 nucleotides: TGTGCCAGTAGTACAGGGCGGGAGGGCCTCACAGATACGCAGTATTTT.

The chain uses TRBV18 and TRBJ2-1; 10 nucleotides line up with TRBD2. The CDR3 loop spans 15 amino acids. The V segment lost 2 bases and the J segment 9 bases; nucleotides outside the gene matches: 7. The germline V gene encodes CDR1 KGHSH and CDR2 LQKENI. The CDR3 DNA reads TGTGCCAGCTCACCAGAAGCGGGAGGGCTGGGTGAGCAGTTCTTC. Translation: CASSPEAGGLGEQFF.